Below, 27 T cell receptor beta chains from the same sample are listed, as sequenced in a study of blood T cells in healthy people across ages. A sample-barcoded 5' primer and a J-beta primer mix were used in a second PCR of about 6 to 11 cycles. Using its own MiXCR run on the 5' RACE reads, TCRdb lists one record per CDR3 protein. Here the sample spans more than 1.4 million distinct CDR3 sequences, around two fifths being singletons. The specimen was blood. The origin of the receptors is a woman under 30 in good health.

The chain links TRBV28 to TRBJ2-7; 11 nucleotides match TRBD2. V gave up 1 base and J gave up 3 bases; unmatched junction bases: 8. The CDR3 is 17 residues long. Germline V gives CDR1 MDHEN, CDR2 SYDVKM. As DNA, the CDR3 is TGTGCCAGCAGTTTATTGAGTCTAGCGGGGGGTGTCTACGAGCAGTACTTC. Translation gives CASSLLSLAGGVYEQYF.

In its sample, this clonotype was seen a few times. The CDR3 reads CASSMGVNEQFF. The CDR3 bases are TGTGCCAGCAGTATGGGAGTCAATGAGCAGTTCTTC. The chain uses TRBV27 and TRBJ2-1, with D possibly matching TRBD2 (5 bases). CDR1 and CDR2 from the germline V gene are MNHEY and SMNVEV (reference sequence). Trimming stripped 5 bases from V and 6 bases from J, with 8 bases between. The CDR3 length is 12 residues.

The rearrangement links TRBV28 to TRBJ2-7; 10 bases agree with TRBD1. This CDR3 region has 15 residues. V lost 4 bases and J lost 4; bases outside the gene matches: 7. Germline loops: CDR1 MDHEN, CDR2 SYDVKM. The CDR3 protein is CASSSGTGVRYEQYF. The CDR3, as DNA: TGTGCCAGCAGTTCCGGGACAGGGGTGCGTTACGAGCAGTACTTC.

This chain joins TRBV3-1 and TRBJ2-1, with 8 bases matching TRBD1. The CDR3 spans 17 residues. Germline V gene data show CDR1 as LGHDT and CDR2 as YNNKEL (reference sequence). After removal of 0 bases from V and 8 bases from J, the junction contained 12 bases not matched to a gene. The CDR3 sequence: CASSQDRDRLRFDEQFF. CDR3 bases: TGTGCCAGCAGCCAAGATCGGGACAGGCTGAGGTTTGATGAGCAGTTCTTC.

The chain is built from TRBV20-1 and TRBJ2-2; 13 bases are a match to TRBD2. From germline, CDR1 is DFQATT and CDR2 SNEGSKA (reference sequence). The CDR3 contains 16 residues. V was clipped by 5 bases and J by 5 bases; unmatched bases: 8. CDR3 nucleotides: TGCAGTGCTTCGCGGGGACTAGCGGGGTTTACCGGGGAGCTGTTTTTT. This sequence encodes CSASRGLAGFTGELFF.

This chain joins TRBV6-5 and TRBJ1-2; D unclear. The CDR3 spans 15 residues. Trimming took 7 bases from V and 0 from J, leaving 15 bases between them. Germline assignment: CDR1 MNHEY and CDR2 SVGAGI. CDR3 sequence: CASTTRTVANYGYTF. CDR3 sequence (DNA): TGTGCCAGCACTACCCGCACAGTTGCTAACTATGGCTACACCTTC.

This chain connects TRBV3-1 to TRBJ2-7; D perhaps matches TRBD2 (5 bases). The end of the DNA is better explained by TRBJ2-5, so the J call may be wrong. Germline V gene sequence: CDR1 LGHDT, CDR2 YNNKEL (reference sequence). This CDR3 region has 15 residues. CDR3 coding DNA: TGTGCCAGCAGCCAAGATGGTCCTAGCTCAGAGACCCAGTACTTC. Translating it yields CASSQDGPSSETQYF.

The chain recombines TRBV12-3 or TRBV12-4 with TRBJ2-5; 7 positions agree with TRBD2. The CDR3 spans 15 residues. The V segment lost 7 bases and the J segment 9 bases; nucleotides outside the gene matches: 17. This CDR3 is CASKSGLSEIAAQYF. The CDR3 DNA sequence: TGTGCCAGCAAGTCGGGACTAAGTGAAATCGCGGCCCAGTACTTC.

This clonotype was counted between two and nine times. The chain has TRBV27 and TRBJ2-7; 8 bases line up with TRBD1. V lost 5 bases to trimming and J lost 1 base; unmatched junction nucleotides: 7. In germline, CDR1 is MNHEY, CDR2 SMNVEV (reference sequence). The CDR3 is 15 residues long. The DNA of the CDR3 is TGTGCCAGCAGTACAACCGGGACAGGATCCTACGAGCAGTACTTC. The encoded protein is CASSTTGTGSYEQYF.

The V and J genes are TRBV6-1 and TRBJ2-7; a weak D match, TRBD1 (6 bases). The CDR3 totals 14 residues. V shed 0 bases and J shed 7 bases, with 13 bases lying between them. Germline assignment: CDR1 MNHNS and CDR2 SASEGT. DNA of the CDR3: TGTGCCAGCAGTGAAGCGGCAGGGGTGGGGGAGCAGTACTTC. Translation gives CASSEAAGVGEQYF.

The chain combines TRBV6-5 with TRBJ2-7; D uncertain. Germline lookup yields CDR1 MNHEY and CDR2 SVGAGI. V was trimmed by 2 bases and J by 10 bases, leaving 15 bases between them. The CDR3 sequence is 13 residues long. CDR3 sequence: CASSYEPSGIQYF. The CDR3 nucleotides read TGTGCCAGCAGTTACGAACCCTCTGGGATTCAGTACTTC.

This clonotype appeared a few times. The chain recombines TRBV5-6 with TRBJ1-1; no definite D call. The V end was cut by 5 bases, the J end by 0 bases, with 11 bases between. The CDR3 has 14 residues. From germline, CDR1 is SGHDT and CDR2 YYEEEE. The CDR3 region has the DNA TGTGCCAGCAGACCGGACCCTTTGAACACTGAAGCTTTCTTT. Encoded protein: CASRPDPLNTEAFF.

The CDR3 sequence is CASSLAGMNTGELFF. CDR3 nucleotide sequence: TGTGCCAGCAGTCTAGCGGGAATGAACACCGGGGAGCTGTTTTTT. The genes are TRBV3-1 and TRBJ2-2, with 9 nucleotides matching TRBD2. Germline CDR1 is LGHDT and CDR2 is YNNKEL (reference sequence). The ends lost 6 bases at V and 1 base at J; junction bases unmatched: 3. The length of the CDR3 is 15 residues.

The table lists this clonotype with a count of one. V gene TRBV7-2 combines with J gene TRBJ2-5; 10 bases are shared with TRBD2. Germline CDR1 and CDR2: SGHTA and FQGNSA. Trimming at V came to 4 bases and at J to 11 bases, leaving 16 bases not matched to a gene. This CDR3 has 16 amino acids. The CDR3: CASSSLAGVAYNEQYF. CDR3 coding DNA: TGTGCCAGCAGCTCTCTAGCGGGAGTGGCCTACAATGAGCAGTACTTC.

The V and J genes are TRBV7-9 and TRBJ2-5; D could derive from TRBD1 or TRBD2 (5 bases each). The germline CDR1 and CDR2 sequences are SEHNR and FQNEAQ (reference sequence). The CDR3 contains 13 residues. The germline V and J ends were trimmed by 7 bases and 11 bases, with 20 bases remaining between them. The CDR3: CASNIGTFNEQYF. The CDR3 DNA reads as TGTGCCAGCAACATCGGGACGTTCAATGAGCAGTACTTC.

This clonotype was picked up a small number of times. V is TRBV20-1 and J is TRBJ1-5; 10 bases fit TRBD1. CDR1 is DFQATT and CDR2 is SNEGSKA in the germline V gene (reference sequence). This CDR3 spans 16 amino acids. Trimming removed 4 bases from V and 5 bases from J; junction bases left unmatched: 11. The CDR3 reads CSAKGLRGTGDQPQHF. CDR3 DNA: TGCAGTGCTAAGGGTCTAAGGGGGACAGGGGATCAGCCCCAGCATTTT.

This clonotype has more than one count but fewer than ten. CDR3 nucleotide sequence: TGTGCCAGCAGCTTCGCCCTAGCGGGAGGGTACGAGCAGTACTTC. This sequence encodes CASSFALAGGYEQYF. V usage is TRBV11-2 and J usage is TRBJ2-7; 12 bases fit TRBD2. V shed 3 bases, J shed 4 bases, and the junction held 4 bases outside the gene matches. The CDR3 has 15 amino acids. Per germline, CDR1 SGHAT and CDR2 FQNNGV.

There are a few counts of this clonotype. The chain recombines TRBV25-1 with TRBJ2-5, with a weak D call TRBD1 (6 bases). The end of the DNA is better explained by TRBJ2-7, so the J call may be wrong. The CDR3 has 16 amino acids. Looked up from germline, CDR1 is MGHDK and CDR2 is SYGVNS. The DNA of the CDR3 is TGTGCCAGCAGTGACCCAGGGGAGAGAGGATTCTACGAGCAGTACTTC. It translates to CASSDPGERGFYEQYF.

The chain employs TRBV6-1 and TRBJ2-1; unclear D gene. The CDR3 has 16 residues. V dropped 2 bases and J dropped 5 bases, with 16 bases sitting between them. Looked up from germline, CDR1 is MNHNS and CDR2 is SASEGT. The CDR3 region has the DNA TGTGCCAGCAGTGAATGGGCTAAGATTGTCGACAATGAGCAGTTCTTC. It translates to CASSEWAKIVDNEQFF.

In this sample, this clonotype turned up a few times. CDR3 DNA: TGTGCCCGAAAAGACAGCTCCTACGAGCAGTACTTC. Protein sequence: CARKDSSYEQYF. This sequence joins TRBV30 and TRBJ2-7; possibly TRBD1 for D (5 bases). Germline V gene lookup returns CDR1 GTSNPN and CDR2 SVGIG (reference sequence). The V end was cut by 8 bases, the J end by 0 bases, with 11 bases between. CDR3 length: 12 residues.

This clonotype has a count of ten or more. This rearrangement joins TRBV20-1 to TRBJ2-3, with TRBD2 matching 7 bases. Germline CDR1 reads DFQATT; CDR2 reads SNEGSKA (reference sequence). The J segment lost 6 bases and the V segment lost 0 bases, leaving 21 bases of the junction unmatched. The CDR3 sequence is 19 residues long. The CDR3 coding sequence is TGCAGTGCTAGAGATCTCCTACCTCAGGGATACGCGGGAGCGGATACGCAGTATTTT. Translated: CSARDLLPQGYAGADTQYF.

The chain uses TRBV6-2 or TRBV6-3 and TRBJ1-5; 7 bases line up with TRBD1. The CDR3 is 15 residues long. The V and J ends lost 7 bases and 6 bases, in that order; junction bases with no gene match: 12. CDR1 MNHEY and CDR2 SVGEGT come from the germline V gene. Written as DNA, the CDR3 is TGTGCCAGCACCATTAGACAGGGCTTACGTCAGCCCCAGCATTTT. Translating it yields CASTIRQGLRQPQHF.

The rearrangement joins TRBV15 to TRBJ2-7; TRBD2 matches 15 bases. TRBJ2-5 matches the DNA end more closely, so the J call is doubtful. The CDR3 spans 16 residues. The germline gives CDR1 LNHNV, CDR2 YYDKDF (reference sequence). Here the CDR3 reads CATSIPGLAGGVTQYF. CDR3 nucleotide sequence: TGTGCCACCAGCATACCGGGACTAGCGGGAGGCGTGACCCAGTACTTC.

In its sample, this clonotype was seen a few times. CDR3 amino acids: CASSPDDSRGALGYGYTF. In nucleotides, the CDR3 is TGTGCCAGCAGCCCGGACGATTCTCGGGGGGCGCTTGGGTATGGCTACACCTTC. The chain joins TRBV7-2 to TRBJ1-2, with a possible D match to TRBD1 (6 bases). The CDR3 spans 18 residues. Trimming took off 5 bases at V and 5 bases at J, with 27 bases between the two ends. Germline values: CDR1 SGHTA, CDR2 FQGNSA.

This clonotype was recorded a few times. The CDR3 DNA follows: TGTGCCAGCAGTTGGAACCGGGTGGAGACCCAGTACTTC. Its translation is CASSWNRVETQYF. J is TRBJ2-5 and V is TRBV27; D gene ambiguous. Germline V CDR1 and CDR2: MNHEY, SMNVEV (reference sequence). Deletions cut 4 bases from V and 5 bases from J, with 11 bases between. The CDR3 spans 13 residues.

This chain connects TRBV28 to TRBJ2-1; TRBD2 matches at 9 bases. Germline CDR1 and CDR2: MDHEN and SYDVKM. V was clipped by 8 bases and J by 14 bases; unmatched bases: 7. CDR3 length equals 11 residues. DNA of the CDR3: TGTGCCAGCGGGACTAGCTATACGAAGTTCTTC. It translates to CASGTSYTKFF.

This clonotype was detected a few times. The chain joins TRBV7-9 to TRBJ1-2; TRBD1 might be the D (6 bases). The CDR3 contains 15 residues. V shed 4 bases and J shed 6 bases, with 18 bases lying between them. Germline CDR1 reads SEHNR; CDR2 reads FQNEAQ (reference sequence). The CDR3 loop is CASSSGLGAWNGYTF. The CDR3 nucleotides read TGTGCCAGCAGCTCGGGTCTGGGGGCGTGGAATGGCTACACCTTC.